These 26 T cell receptor beta chains came from one sample sequenced in a study of blood T cell repertoires in COVID-19. The repertoire was sequenced with immunoSEQ multiplex PCR; TCRdb's copy has only in-frame clones and lacks some. The data contain just over 150,000 clones, 92% of them seen just once; the ten biggest clones take up nearly 5%. The sequenced sample was peripheral blood. The receptors stem from a man between 25 and 39 years old with COVID-19, enrolled during active disease.

The rearrangement joins TRBV7-2 to TRBJ1-1, with 7 bases matching TRBD1. CDR1 and CDR2 (germline): SGHTA, FQGNSA. The V and J ends lost 3 bases and 1 base, in that order; junction bases with no gene match: 5. The CDR3 is 15 amino acids. For the CDR3, the DNA is TGTGCCAGCAGCTTGGGACAGATTTCGAACACTGAAGCTTTCTTT. Translating it yields CASSLGQISNTEAFF. Filled out from reference TRBV7-2 and TRBJ1-1, the complete variable domain reads GAGVSQSPSNKVTEKGKDVELRCDPISGHTALYWYRQSLGQGLEFLIYFQGNSAPDKSGLPSDRFSAERTGGSVSTLTIQRTQQEDSAVYLCASSLGQISNTEAFFGQGTRLTVV.

V gene TRBV15 combines with J gene TRBJ2-1; 7 bases line up with TRBD1. The CDR3 runs to 13 residues. Germline CDR1 LNHNV, CDR2 YYDKDF (reference sequence). The V and J ends lost 5 bases and 4 bases, in that order; junction bases with no gene match: 2. The CDR3 loop reads CATSPGQYNEQFF. Here the CDR3 DNA reads TGTGCCACCAGCCCGGGACAGTACAATGAGCAGTTCTTC.

The chain carries TRBV7-6 and TRBJ1-4, with 8 positions matching TRBD1. Germline V gives CDR1 SGHVS, CDR2 FNYEAQ. J was trimmed by 7 bases and V by 6 bases; bases with no gene match: 10. The CDR3 runs to 15 residues. This CDR3 is CASRVLGQGPEKLFF. The DNA for the CDR3 is TGTGCCAGCAGAGTACTAGGACAGGGCCCTGAAAAACTGTTTTTT.

V usage is TRBV4-3 and J usage is TRBJ2-2; D is uncertain. V lost 0 bases and J 0 bases, leaving 11 bases between the germline ends. CDR3 size: 17 residues. Per the germline V gene, CDR1 is LGHNA and CDR2 is YSLEER. The CDR3 sequence is CASSQDGLSANTGELFF. CDR3 coding DNA: TGCGCCAGCAGCCAAGACGGGTTGAGCGCGAACACCGGGGAGCTGTTTTTT.

The chain has TRBV6-6 and TRBJ2-1; tentatively, D is TRBD1 (6 bases). Looked up from germline, CDR1 is MNHNY and CDR2 is SVGAGI (reference sequence). Trimming removed 0 bases from V and 4 bases from J, with 13 bases in between. The CDR3 covers 16 residues. CDR3 nucleotide sequence: TGTGCCAGCAGTTACTCCGGACAGAACAATTACAATGAGCAGTTCTTC. The encoded protein is CASSYSGQNNYNEQFF.

This sequence joins TRBV11-2 and TRBJ1-4, with no clear D. The germline gives CDR1 SGHAT, CDR2 FQNNGV. V gave up 8 bases and J gave up 3 bases, with 13 bases separating them. The CDR3 length is 14 residues. This CDR3 reads CASRRAGANEKLFF. Written as DNA, the CDR3 is TGTGCCAGCCGGCGGGCAGGCGCTAATGAAAAACTGTTTTTT.

V usage is TRBV7-8 and J usage is TRBJ2-2; 7 bases line up with TRBD1. This CDR3 contains 16 residues. V gave up 4 bases and J gave up 4 bases; unmatched junction bases: 9. Germline CDR1 and CDR2: SGHVS and FQNEAQ. The CDR3 sequence: CASSYTGARGTGELFF. CDR3 nucleotides: TGTGCCAGCAGCTACACAGGGGCTCGTGGCACCGGGGAGCTGTTTTTT.

The J gene is TRBJ2-3, the V gene TRBV10-1; D might be TRBD2 (5 bases). The CDR3 contains 11 residues. V lost 9 bases to trimming and J lost 11 bases, with 15 bases between them. Germline CDR1 is WNHNN and CDR2 is SYGVQD (reference sequence). The CDR3 reads CARIYSVRQYF. CDR3 coding DNA: TGCGCCAGGATCTATAGCGTAAGGCAGTATTTT.

This chain uses TRBV28 with TRBJ2-4; D remains unclear. Germline assignment: CDR1 MDHEN and CDR2 SYDVKM. The CDR3 sequence is 13 residues long. The V and J ends lost 7 bases and 5 bases respectively, with 12 bases between them. The CDR3 spells CASIGDLQNIQYF. In DNA form, the CDR3 reads TGTGCCAGCATAGGAGACCTCCAAAACATTCAGTACTTC.

The J gene is TRBJ2-7, the V gene TRBV7-9; 8 bases are shared with TRBD1. This CDR3 region has 15 residues. Germline V gene data show CDR1 as SEHNR and CDR2 as FQNEAQ (reference sequence). J was trimmed by 5 bases and V by 10 bases; bases with no gene match: 16. The CDR3 DNA is TGTGCCACCCACCCCATGGCCGGGACAGGCCACGAGCAGTACTTC. It yields the protein CATHPMAGTGHEQYF.

V usage is TRBV19 and J usage is TRBJ2-1, with a possible D match to TRBD1 (5 bases). Germline CDR1 and CDR2: LNHDA and SQIVND (reference sequence). V dropped 3 bases and J dropped 0 bases, with 9 bases sitting between them. The CDR3 totals 15 residues. The CDR3 DNA follows: TGTGCCAGTAGTATCCGACAGAACTCCTACAATGAGCAGTTCTTC. It encodes CASSIRQNSYNEQFF.

V is TRBV30 and J is TRBJ2-7; 7 positions agree with TRBD1. V dropped 3 bases and J dropped 6; count of bases not matched to a gene: 8. CDR3 length: 13 amino acids. Germline V lookup: CDR1 GTSNPN, CDR2 SVGIG (reference sequence). The CDR3 sequence: CAWRRGQMGEQYF. DNA of the CDR3: TGTGCCTGGAGAAGGGGACAGATGGGCGAGCAGTACTTC.

The rearrangement uses TRBV25-1 and TRBJ2-1, with D possibly TRBD1 on 6 matching bases. Germline V gene data show CDR1 as MGHDK and CDR2 as SYGVNS. V was clipped by 1 base and J by 6 bases, with 16 bases between them. The CDR3 covers 16 residues. CDR3 coding DNA: TGTGCCAGCAGTGAATTGGGACACCAAAGACCCAATGAGCAGTTCTTC. This sequence encodes CASSELGHQRPNEQFF.

The gene calls are TRBV28 and TRBJ1-1; D is possibly TRBD1 (5 bases). The CDR3 covers 13 residues. The ends were cut back, 7 bases at V and 5 bases at J, with 14 bases in the middle. The germline CDR1 and CDR2 sequences are MDHEN and SYDVKM. In DNA, the CDR3 is TGTGCCAGCACTATCTGGGGGGGGACTGAAGCTTTCTTT. It yields the protein CASTIWGGTEAFF.

J is TRBJ1-6 and V is TRBV6-6, with 8 bases fitting TRBD1. J gave up 9 bases and V 6 bases, and 10 bases lay outside the gene matches. The CDR3 is made up of 15 amino acids. Germline V gives CDR1 MNHNY, CDR2 SVGAGI (reference sequence). CDR3 residues: CASRLTGAVASPLHF. The CDR3 region has the DNA TGTGCCAGCAGATTGACAGGGGCGGTGGCTTCACCCCTCCACTTT.

This chain connects TRBV12-3 or TRBV12-4 to TRBJ1-1, with D perhaps matching TRBD1 (5 bases). CDR3 length: 13 residues. V was trimmed by 8 bases and J by 10 bases, leaving 20 bases between them. CDR3 in amino acids: CASSAFTQGRAFF. The CDR3 bases are TGTGCCAGCTCAGCTTTCACCCAGGGTAGAGCTTTCTTT.

The chain employs TRBV7-3 and TRBJ2-3; no definite D call. Germline-derived CDR1 and CDR2 are SGHTA and FQGTGA. The CDR3 extends over 13 amino acids. V gave up 4 bases and J gave up 1 base, with 6 bases separating them. In nucleotides, the CDR3 is TGTGCCAGCAGCTACTACCGCACAGATACGCAGTATTTT. Its translation is CASSYYRTDTQYF.

J is TRBJ2-1 and V is TRBV7-9; 7 positions agree with TRBD1. With V trimmed by 5 bases and J by 4 bases, 8 bases remained unmatched. The CDR3 is made up of 15 amino acids. From germline, CDR1 is SEHNR and CDR2 FQNEAQ (reference sequence). The CDR3 DNA sequence: TGTGCCAGCAGCCCATCGGGACAGCCATACAATGAGCAGTTCTTC. Translating gives CASSPSGQPYNEQFF.

The V gene is TRBV7-9, the J gene TRBJ1-1; 7 nucleotides match TRBD1. CDR3 length: 14 residues. The germline V gene has CDR1 SEHNR and CDR2 FQNEAQ (reference sequence). Losses at the gene ends were 2 bases for V and 3 bases for J; bases not matched to a gene: 3. CDR3 bases: TGTGCCAGCAGCTTACCAGGGGGGTACACTGAAGCTTTCTTT. Translated: CASSLPGGYTEAFF.

The gene calls are TRBV4-1 and TRBJ2-1; no firm D call. Trimming removed 0 bases at V and 9 bases at J, with 9 bases between. From germline, CDR1 is MGHRA and CDR2 YSYEKL. The CDR3 sequence is 13 residues long. CDR3 region: CASSQDPNGEQFF. In DNA form, the CDR3 reads TGCGCCAGCAGCCAAGATCCTAACGGTGAGCAGTTCTTC.

Here the CDR3 DNA reads TGTGCCTGGAGTGTACCCCGGACACGGCTGGAGCAGTACTTC. Its translation: CAWSVPRTRLEQYF. The V and J genes are TRBV30 and TRBJ2-7, with D perhaps matching TRBD1 (5 bases). The V gene's germline CDR1 is GTSNPN and CDR2 SVGIG (reference sequence). Trimming removed 0 bases from V and 7 bases from J, with 16 bases in between. The length of the CDR3 is 14 residues.

V gene TRBV6-5 combines with J gene TRBJ1-1; TRBD1 might be the D (5 bases). CDR3 size: 13 residues. Trimming stripped 4 bases from V and 7 bases from J, with 13 bases between. The germline gives CDR1 MNHEY, CDR2 SVGAGI. This chain's CDR3 is CASSSNRKSEAFF. The CDR3 DNA reads as TGTGCCAGCAGTTCCAACAGGAAAAGTGAAGCTTTCTTT.

The rearrangement links TRBV28 to TRBJ2-5; D is uncertain. V lost 5 bases to trimming and J lost 3 bases, with 7 bases between them. The CDR3 totals 12 residues. Looked up from germline, CDR1 is MDHEN and CDR2 is SYDVKM. This chain's CDR3 is CASSLIEETQYF. CDR3 in DNA: TGTGCCAGCAGTCTAATCGAAGAGACCCAGTACTTC.

The V call is TRBV19, the J call TRBJ1-2; D is perhaps TRBD1 (5 bases). The CDR3 runs 15 residues. V was pared by 3 bases and J by 6 bases, with 17 bases between. Germline V gene lookup returns CDR1 LNHDA and CDR2 SQIVND (reference sequence). The CDR3 loop is CASSMDRQTGDGYTF. The DNA for the CDR3 is TGTGCCAGTAGTATGGATAGACAGACTGGCGATGGCTACACCTTC. Complete variable domain (other parts from reference TRBV19 and TRBJ1-2): DGGITQSPKYLFRKEGQNVTLSCEQNLNHDAMYWYRQDPGQGLRLIYYSQIVNDFQKGDIAEGYSVSREKKESFPLTVTSAQKNPTAFYLCASSMDRQTGDGYTFGSGTRLTVV.

The chain uses TRBV10-3 and TRBJ1-1; D possibly corresponds to TRBD1 (5 bases). Germline loops: CDR1 ENHRY, CDR2 SYGVKD. There are 15 residues in the CDR3. Trimming took 2 bases from V and 0 from J, leaving 10 bases between them. CDR3 sequence (DNA): TGTGCCATCAGTGAGCCCGACAGTGTGAACACTGAAGCTTTCTTT. It codes for CAISEPDSVNTEAFF.

The chain couples TRBV5-5 to TRBJ1-5; maybe TRBD1 (5 bases). The CDR3 length is 15 residues. The germline V and J ends were trimmed by 2 bases and 2 bases, with 11 bases remaining between them. Germline V gene data show CDR1 as SGHKS and CDR2 as YYEKEE (reference sequence). In DNA, the CDR3 is TGTGCCAGCAGCTTCCAGGGATGGGGCAATCAGCCCCAGCATTTT. Amino acid sequence: CASSFQGWGNQPQHF.